This T cell receptor beta chain stems from a study of human T cells and chemical hapten exposure. Across the whole study: A patient group, mainly female, showed alopecia areata, totalis or universalis.

Indicated time point: pre-sensitization, week 0. Treatment meaning: therapeutic diphenylcyclopropenone sensitization with weekly scalp DPC. The study enrolled 18 to 70-year-old alopecia patients suitable for DPC. Via MiXCR, TCRdb re-called the RACE reads, giving one row per CDR3 protein. The data hold around 120,000 distinct CDR3 sequences, with approximately 15% observed a single time. There are 16 residues in the CDR3. Germline CDR1 and CDR2: SGHVS and FQNEAQ. V shed 4 bases and J 4 bases; nucleotides not matched to a gene: 8. This clonotype has ten or more counts. The receptor was isolated from a woman under 30 with alopecia areata. Some clones in this sample may be carry-over from other donors' samples. This chain links TRBV7-8 with TRBJ1-5; 9 nucleotides line up with TRBD1. Sequences were derived from whole blood, sampled in connection with sensitization to the hapten diphenylcyclopropenone (DPC). CDR3 amino acids: CASSSTGGRRNQPQHF. Here the CDR3 DNA reads TGTGCCAGCAGCTCCACAGGGGGCAGGCGGAATCAGCCCCAGCATTTT.